The subject of this entry is one T cell receptor (beta chain). Many counts were recorded for this clonotype. Its antigen is not yet known. The input lacks base qualities; no much larger clone sits a single base away. Including cysteine and phenylalanine, the CDR3 has 15 amino acids. Only CDR3 DNA is held: 45 bases, read in frame from base 1. For CDR1 and CDR2, the germline V gene lists SGHTA and FQGNSA. V drops 0 bases and J drops 0 bases, leaving 9 bases in between. This entry is derived from a study of neurological immune-mediated disorders (dated by TCRdb to about 2019). Regarding the research as a whole: Among the approximately 35 multiple sclerosis patients, relapsing-remitting MS accounted for about 31 and secondary progressive MS accounted for 3. Peripheral blood TCR-beta repertoires from HTLV-I-associated myelopathy (HAM/TSP) patients, multiple sclerosis patients and healthy controls were compared by UMI-based sequencing. Alongside PBMC samples, the set of some 98 TCR-beta libraries contained longitudinal samples, technical triplicates, and paired CD4+ and CD8+ T-cell subsets that had been sorted. Of the 65 to 70 subjects in the cohort, about 14 were HAM/TSP patients, about 34 were multiple sclerosis patients, and 20 were healthy controls. The paper's findings and limits, for the study overall: No identical CDR3 amino acid sequences were shared among expanded clones across subjects, suggesting private TCR-beta repertoires in all groups. TCR clonal expansion was highest in HAM/TSP patients and lowest in MS patients, with MS patients falling below even healthy controls. In phylogenetic analysis, the repertoires of 18 of 34 MS patients grouped into a cluster of related CDR3 sequences, which suggests a possible signature at the repertoire level. The MS cluster was not associated with any clinical or MRI features, and the authors stated that larger cohorts are needed.

cDNA was synthesized by template-switch 5'RACE using a primer with a 10-nucleotide random unique molecular identifier that tagged each TCR transcript. Each sequencing run produced over 160 million TCR-beta sequences covering 15-18 subjects. Total RNA was extracted with the RNeasy kit. The KAPA Real-time Library Amplification kit was used to amplify TCR-beta VDJ regions with primers for the TCR constant region and the 5'RACE anchor. A first PCR added sample indexes and Illumina adaptors, after which a second PCR increased the library yield. After Ampure bead purification, the TCR product of roughly 650 bp was size-selected on a 2% E-gel SizeSelection system. Before pooling, libraries had their quality checked on a Bioanalyzer, their concentration measured with Qubit, and their quantity determined with the Kapa Library Quantification kit. An Illumina HiSeq 2500 was used to sequence the libraries paired-end at 2 x 150 bp. To increase sequence diversity, roughly 24-31% phiX was spiked into each library pool. As for how the authors treated the data: Quality-filtered reads were processed with the UMI-based MiGEC pipeline, and over 90% of raw TCR sequences were removed by the MiGEC pipeline during error correction. VDJ genes were aligned to IMGT germline references, and clonotypes were defined by unique CDR3 amino acid sequence plus V-J genes. Clonal expansion, Shannon diversity and CDR3 relatedness were evaluated with VDJtools (CalcPairwiseDistances, ClusterSamples), while phylogenetic trees were built in CLCbio workbench. Expanded clones were defined as having at least 8 unique UMIs, based on coefficient-of-variation modelling across technical triplicates. TCRdb redid the processing of the public reads, applying fastp at Q25 and MiXCR, and retained in-frame beta chains. Here each entry gathers all rows of one CDR3 protein and keeps the most common genes and DNA. These V and J calls are TCRdb output, not the study's own analysis. For this sample the table gives tens of thousands of distinct CDR3 sequences, of which approximately 3.3% were detected only once. Approximately 5.8% of the sample is in the top ten clones.

Libraries from unsorted PBMCs were made from 2 million PBMCs kept in RNAlater at -80 degrees C until RNA extraction. The multiple sclerosis patients were enrolled in a US clinical protocol that used magnetic resonance imaging to evaluate disease progression. Peripheral blood underwent Ficoll-Hypaque density gradient centrifugation to isolate PBMCs, which were then cryopreserved in liquid nitrogen. The TCR sequence derives from a man in his forties with multiple sclerosis. Sequences were obtained from PBMCs. The chain employs TRBV7-2 and TRBJ2-7; a weak D assignment points to TRBD2 (5 bases agree). CDR3 sequence: CASSLAGLSSYEQYF. In nucleotides, the sequence is TGTGCCAGCAGCTTAGCAGGACTGAGCTCCTACGAGCAGTACTTC.